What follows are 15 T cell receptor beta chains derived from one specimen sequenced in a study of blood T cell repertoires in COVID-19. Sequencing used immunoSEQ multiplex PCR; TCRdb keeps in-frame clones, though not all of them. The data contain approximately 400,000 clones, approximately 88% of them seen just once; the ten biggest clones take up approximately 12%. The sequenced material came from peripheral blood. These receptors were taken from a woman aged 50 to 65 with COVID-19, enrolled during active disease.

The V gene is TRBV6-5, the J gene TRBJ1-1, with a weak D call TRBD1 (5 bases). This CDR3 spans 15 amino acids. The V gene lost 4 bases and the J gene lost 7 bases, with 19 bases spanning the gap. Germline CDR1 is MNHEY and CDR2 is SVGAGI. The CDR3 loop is CASSSRGDGGGEAFF. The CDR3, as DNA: TGTGCCAGCAGTTCCCGGGGGGATGGGGGAGGTGAAGCTTTCTTT.

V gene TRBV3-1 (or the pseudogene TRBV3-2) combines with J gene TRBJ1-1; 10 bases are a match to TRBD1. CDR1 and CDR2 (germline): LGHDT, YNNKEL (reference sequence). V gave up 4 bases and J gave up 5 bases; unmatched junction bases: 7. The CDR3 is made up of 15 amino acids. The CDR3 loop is CASSPGTGARTEAFF. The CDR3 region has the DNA TGTGCCAGCAGCCCCGGGACAGGGGCGAGGACTGAAGCTTTCTTT.

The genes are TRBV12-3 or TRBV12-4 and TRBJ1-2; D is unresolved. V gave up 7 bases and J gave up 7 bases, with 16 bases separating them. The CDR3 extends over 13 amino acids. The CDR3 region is CASTPGSIGGYTF. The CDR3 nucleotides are TGTGCCAGCACCCCGGGGTCCATCGGTGGCTACACCTTC.

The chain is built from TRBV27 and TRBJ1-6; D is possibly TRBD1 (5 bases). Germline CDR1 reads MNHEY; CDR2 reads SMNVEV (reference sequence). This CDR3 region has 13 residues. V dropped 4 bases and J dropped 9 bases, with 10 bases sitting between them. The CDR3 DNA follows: TGTGCCAGCAGTTGGGGCGCGTCTTCACCCCTCCACTTT. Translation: CASSWGASSPLHF.

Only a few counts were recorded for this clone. CDR3 coding DNA: TGTGCCAGCATCAACCGACAGGGGGATTACGAGCAGTACTTC. Translating gives CASINRQGDYEQYF. This chain links TRBV28 with TRBJ2-7; 9 nucleotides agree with TRBD1. Trimming at V came to 7 bases and at J to 4 bases, leaving 8 bases not matched to a gene. CDR3 size: 14 residues. Germline V CDR1 and CDR2: MDHEN, SYDVKM.

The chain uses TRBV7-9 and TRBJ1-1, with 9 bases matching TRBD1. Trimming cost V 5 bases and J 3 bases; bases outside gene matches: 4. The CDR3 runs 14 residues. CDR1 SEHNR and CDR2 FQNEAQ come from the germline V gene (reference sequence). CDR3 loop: CASSPTGGHTEAFF. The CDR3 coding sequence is TGTGCCAGCAGCCCTACAGGGGGCCACACTGAAGCTTTCTTT.

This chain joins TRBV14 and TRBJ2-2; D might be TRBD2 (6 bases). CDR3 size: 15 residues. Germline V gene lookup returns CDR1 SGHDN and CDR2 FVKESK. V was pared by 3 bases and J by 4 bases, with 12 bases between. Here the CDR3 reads CASSQRLATTGELFF. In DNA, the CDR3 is TGTGCCAGCAGCCAGAGGCTAGCGACCACCGGGGAGCTGTTTTTT.

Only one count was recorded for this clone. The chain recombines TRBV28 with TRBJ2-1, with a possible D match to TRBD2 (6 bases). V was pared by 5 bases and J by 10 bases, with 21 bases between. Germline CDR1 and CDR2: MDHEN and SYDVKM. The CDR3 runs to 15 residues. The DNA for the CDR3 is TGTGCCAGCAGTCGGGACTTGCTAGATCGTTGGGAGCAGTTCTTC. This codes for CASSRDLLDRWEQFF.

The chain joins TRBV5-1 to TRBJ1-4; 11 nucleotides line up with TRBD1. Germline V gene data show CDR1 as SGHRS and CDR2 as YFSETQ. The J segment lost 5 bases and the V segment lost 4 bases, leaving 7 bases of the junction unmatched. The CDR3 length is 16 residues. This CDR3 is CASSQGQGVRNEKLFF. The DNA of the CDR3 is TGCGCCAGCAGCCAGGGACAGGGGGTAAGGAATGAAAAACTGTTTTTT.

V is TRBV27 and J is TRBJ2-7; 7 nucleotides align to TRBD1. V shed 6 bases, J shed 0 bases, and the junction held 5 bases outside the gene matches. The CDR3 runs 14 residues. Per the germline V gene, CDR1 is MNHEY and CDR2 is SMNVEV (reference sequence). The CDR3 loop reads CASRDRASSYEQYF. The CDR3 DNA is TGTGCCAGCAGAGACAGGGCAAGCTCCTACGAGCAGTACTTC.

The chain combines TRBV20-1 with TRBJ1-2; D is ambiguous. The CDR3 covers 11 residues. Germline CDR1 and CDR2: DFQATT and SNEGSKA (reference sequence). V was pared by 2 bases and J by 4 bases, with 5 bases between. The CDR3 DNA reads TGCAGTGCTAGAAATATCTATGGCTACACCTTC. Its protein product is CSARNIYGYTF.

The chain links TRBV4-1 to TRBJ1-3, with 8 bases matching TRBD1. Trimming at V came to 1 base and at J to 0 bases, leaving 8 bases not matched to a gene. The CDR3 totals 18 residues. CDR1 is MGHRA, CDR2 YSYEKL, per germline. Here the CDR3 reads CASSQVPTGGHSGNTIYF. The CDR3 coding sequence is TGCGCCAGCAGCCAAGTCCCCACAGGGGGACACTCTGGAAACACCATATATTTT.

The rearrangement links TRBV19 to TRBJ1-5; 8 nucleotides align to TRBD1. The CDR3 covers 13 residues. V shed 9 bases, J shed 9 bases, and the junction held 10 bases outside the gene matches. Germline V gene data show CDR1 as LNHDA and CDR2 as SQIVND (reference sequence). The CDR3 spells CASRPGQVGPQHF. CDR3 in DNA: TGTGCCAGCAGACCGGGACAGGTGGGGCCCCAGCATTTT.

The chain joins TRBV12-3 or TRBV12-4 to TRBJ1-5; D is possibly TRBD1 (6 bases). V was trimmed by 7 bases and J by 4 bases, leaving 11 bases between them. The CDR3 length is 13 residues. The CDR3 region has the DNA TGTGCCAGCACCCCTCAGGGGAATCAGCCCCAGCATTTT. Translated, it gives CASTPQGNQPQHF.

The CDR3 nucleotides are TGTGCCAGTAGGCAGGGGTTCTCTGGAAACACCATATATTTT. It specifies CASRQGFSGNTIYF. This chain uses TRBV19 with TRBJ1-3, with D maybe TRBD1 (6 bases). Germline CDR1 and CDR2: LNHDA and SQIVND (reference sequence). The CDR3 has 14 amino acids. V lost 6 bases to trimming and J lost 0 bases, with 9 bases between them.